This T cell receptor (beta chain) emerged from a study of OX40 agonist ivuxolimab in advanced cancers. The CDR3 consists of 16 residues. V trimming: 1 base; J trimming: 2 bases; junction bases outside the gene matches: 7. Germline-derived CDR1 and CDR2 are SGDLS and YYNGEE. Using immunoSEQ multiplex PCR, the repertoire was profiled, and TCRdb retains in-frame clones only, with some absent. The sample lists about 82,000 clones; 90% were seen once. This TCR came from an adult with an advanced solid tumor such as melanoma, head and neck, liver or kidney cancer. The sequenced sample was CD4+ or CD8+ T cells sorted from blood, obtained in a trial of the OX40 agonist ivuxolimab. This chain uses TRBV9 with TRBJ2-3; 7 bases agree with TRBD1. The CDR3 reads CASSVRQTGITDTQYF. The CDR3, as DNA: TGTGCCAGCAGCGTAAGGCAGACAGGGATCACAGATACGCAGTATTTT. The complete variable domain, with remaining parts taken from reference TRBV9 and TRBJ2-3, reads DSGVTQTPKHLITATGQRVTLRCSPRSGDLSVYWYQQSLDQGLQFLIQYYNGEERAKGNILERFSAQQFPDLHSELNLSSLELGDSALYFCASSVRQTGITDTQYFGPGTRLTVL.